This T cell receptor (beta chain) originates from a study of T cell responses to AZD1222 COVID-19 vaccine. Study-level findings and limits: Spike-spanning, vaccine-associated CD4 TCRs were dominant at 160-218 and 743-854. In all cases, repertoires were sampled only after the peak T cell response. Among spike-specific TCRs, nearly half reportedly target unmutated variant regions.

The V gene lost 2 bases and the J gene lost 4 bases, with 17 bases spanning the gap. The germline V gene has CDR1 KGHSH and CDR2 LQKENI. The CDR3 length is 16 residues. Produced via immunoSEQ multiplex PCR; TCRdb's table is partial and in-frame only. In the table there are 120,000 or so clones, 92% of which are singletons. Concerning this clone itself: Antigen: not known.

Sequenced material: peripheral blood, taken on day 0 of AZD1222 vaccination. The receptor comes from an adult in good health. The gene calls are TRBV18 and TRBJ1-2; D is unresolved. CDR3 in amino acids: CASSPATAKSGYGYTF. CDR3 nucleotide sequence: TGTGCCAGCTCACCAGCAACAGCCAAGAGCGGCTATGGCTACACCTTC. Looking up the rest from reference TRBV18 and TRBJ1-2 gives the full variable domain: NAGVMQNPRHLVRRRGQEARLRCSPMKGHSHVYWYRQLPEEGLKFMVYLQKENIIDESGMPKERFSAEFPKEGPSILRIQQVVRGDSAAYFCASSPATAKSGYGYTFGSGTRLTVV.